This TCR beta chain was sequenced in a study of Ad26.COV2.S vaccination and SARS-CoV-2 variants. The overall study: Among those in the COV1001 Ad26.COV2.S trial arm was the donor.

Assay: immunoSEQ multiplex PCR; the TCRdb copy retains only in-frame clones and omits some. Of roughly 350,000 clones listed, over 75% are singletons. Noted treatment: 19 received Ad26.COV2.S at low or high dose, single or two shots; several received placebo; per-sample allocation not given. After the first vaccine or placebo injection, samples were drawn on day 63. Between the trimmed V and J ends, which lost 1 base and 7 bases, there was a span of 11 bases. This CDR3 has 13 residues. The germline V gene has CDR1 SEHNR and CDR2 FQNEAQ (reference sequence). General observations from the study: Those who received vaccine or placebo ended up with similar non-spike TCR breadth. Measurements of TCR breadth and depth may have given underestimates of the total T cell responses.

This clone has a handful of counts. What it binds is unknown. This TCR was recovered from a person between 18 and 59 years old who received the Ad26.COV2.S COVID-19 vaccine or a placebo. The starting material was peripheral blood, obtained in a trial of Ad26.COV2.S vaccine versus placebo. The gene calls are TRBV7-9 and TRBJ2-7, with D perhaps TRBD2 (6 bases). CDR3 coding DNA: TGTGCCAGCAGCTTAGGGCACGGGAGAGAGCAGTACTTC. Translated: CASSLGHGREQYF.